In its sample, the clone carrying this TCR beta chain was seen many times. The target antigen is unknown. This CDR3 is 15 amino acids long. Germline V CDR1 and CDR2: LNHNV, YYDKDF (reference sequence). V shed 4 bases, J shed 3 bases, and the junction held 5 bases outside the gene matches. Diagnoses were made from clinical symptoms, serum measures (thyroxine and TRAb), thyroid ultrasound and orbital computed tomography. This entry is derived from a study of T cells in Graves' hyperthyroidism and ophthalmopathy. Study-wide results and limits: In blood, most of the thyroid clonotypes expanded above 0.001 were also present. In simple terms, a model built on 13 V-J features told ophthalmopathy apart from stable hyperthyroidism.

The source material, RNA transcripts, was used to amplify TCR beta CDR3 regions. The HTBI primer set served for first-round RT-PCR of the TCR CDR3. Each CDR3 protein gets one entry after TCRdb re-called the multiplex PCR reads with MiXCR. The top ten clones hold approximately 13% of a sample with fewer than 600,000 distinct CDR3 sequences, 12% to 15% of them seen once. The rearrangement joins TRBV15 to TRBJ2-1; 8 bases map to TRBD1. The receptor was isolated from a woman between 35 and 50 years old with Graves' hyperthyroidism. Sequencing used blood. Written as DNA, the CDR3 is TGTGCCACCAGCATGACAGGGGTCGGCTACAATGAGCAGTTCTTC. Translating it yields CATSMTGVGYNEQFF.